This is a list of T cell receptor beta chains from one sample in a study of blood T cell repertoires in COVID-19. The protocol was immunoSEQ multiplex PCR, while the TCRdb copy is restricted to in-frame clones and leaves out a portion. The sample lists about 400,000 clones, approximately 85% occurring once. The sequenced material came from PBMCs or T cells enriched from blood (not recorded which). These receptors were collected from a woman between 40 and 55 years old with acute COVID-19. Both conserved end residues are part of each CDR3. A D gene is named only where the DNA matches it firmly. Expanded clones are given a class, and other clones once, few, many or no size at all.

NA | NA | TRBJ1-4 | TRBV10-2 | TGCGCCAGCCATCCCACGGGAGTCGGAACCACTAATGAAAAACTGTTTTTT | CASHPTGVGTTNEKLFF
few | NA | TRBJ2-7 | TRBV4-2 | TGTGCCAGCAGCCAAGCCGCGGACACGAGCTCCTACGAGCAGTACTTC | CASSQAADTSSYEQYF
NA | NA | TRBJ2-1 | TRBV6-5 | TGTGCCACCGGGGGAAGCTCCTACAATGAGCAGTTCTTC | CATGGSSYNEQFF
NA | NA | TRBJ2-7 | TRBV27 | TGTGCCAGCAGTGGCCGGGAGTCCTACGAGCAGTACTTC | CASSGRESYEQYF
NA | NA | TRBJ1-5 | TRBV3-1/TRBV3-2 | TGTGCCAGCAGCCAAGATGGGGGCCAACTCAATCAGCCCCAGCATTTT | CASSQDGGQLNQPQHF
NA | TRBD1 | TRBJ1-3 | TRBV5-1 | TGCGCCAGCAGCTTGGAGAGTCCAGACCTCGGGACAGGGGGGTATTTT | CASSLESPDLGTGGYF
NA | NA | TRBJ1-2 | TRBV30 | TGTGCCTGGAGTGTAGGGCAGGGGCTCTATGGCTACACCTTC | CAWSVGQGLYGYTF
NA | NA | TRBJ1-1 | TRBV4-2 | TGTGCCAGCAGCCAAGATGGGGGGGTAGGAAACACTGAAGCTTTCTTT | CASSQDGGVGNTEAFF
NA | NA | TRBJ2-1 | TRBV7-9 | TGTGTCACGGTTCGGAGATGGGACAATGAGCAGTTCTTC | CVTVRRWDNEQFF
NA | NA | TRBJ2-4 | TRBV3-1/TRBV3-2 | TGTGCCAGCAGCCAAGATGTAGGCAGGAGGGTTTCTGAGGTCAAAAACATTCAGTACTTC | CASSQDVGRRVSEVKNIQYF
once | NA | TRBJ1-1 | TRBV5-5 | TGTGCCAGCAGCTTTATTGGGGCCGAGAACACTGAAGCTTTCTTT | CASSFIGAENTEAFF
NA | NA | TRBJ2-5 | TRBV2 | TGTGCCAGCAGCGCCGGGACTTTTCGCCAAGAGACCCAGTACTTC | CASSAGTFRQETQYF
NA | TRBD2 | TRBJ2-7 | TRBV6-2/TRBV6-3 | TGTGCCAGCAGTAAGACTAGCGGGGGGGCCTACGAGCAGTACTTC | CASSKTSGGAYEQYF
NA | NA | TRBJ2-2 | TRBV6-5 | TGTGCCACCCGGAAGGAGGGGATCACCGGGGAGCTGTTTTTT | CATRKEGITGELFF
NA | TRBD2 | TRBJ2-5 | TRBV3-1/TRBV3-2 | TGTGCCAGCAGCCAAGATGGCCGGACTAGCGGGGGGGCCCAGGAGACCCAGTACTTC | CASSQDGRTSGGAQETQYF
NA | NA | TRBJ1-1 | TRBV6-4 | TGTGCCAGCAGTGTGAGGCAGGGGCATATGAACACTGAAGCTTTCTTT | CASSVRQGHMNTEAFF
once | TRBD2 | TRBJ2-7 | TRBV4-1 | TGCGCCAGCAGCCGCCTTGGGGGGGCCTACGAGCAGTACTTC | CASSRLGGAYEQYF
NA | NA | TRBJ1-5 | TRBV5-1 | TGCGCCAGCAGCTTGGGTACAGGCGATCAGCCCCAGCATTTT | CASSLGTGDQPQHF
NA | TRBD1 | TRBJ1-5 | TRBV19 | TGTGCCAGTAGGGGACAGGGAGGTCATAGCAATCAGCCCCAGCATTTT | CASRGQGGHSNQPQHF
NA | NA | TRBJ2-7 | TRBV6-5 | TGTGCCAGCACCCGGGGTTCGGGGGATCGTCAGTACTTC | CASTRGSGDRQYF
NA | NA | TRBJ2-5 | TRBV3-1/TRBV3-2 | TGTGCCAGCAGCCGTCTGGGTGACGGGGGAGGAGAGACCCAGTACTTC | CASSRLGDGGGETQYF
NA | NA | TRBJ2-1 | TRBV11-2 | TGTGCCAGCAGCTGGTTCCGAGTTCTTGGGGGCGGGCAGGTTGAGCAGTTCTTC | CASSWFRVLGGGQVEQFF
NA | TRBD2 | TRBJ2-7 | TRBV7-9 | TGTGCCAGCAGCTCGTTAGCGGGGGGCTACGAGCAGTACTTC | CASSSLAGGYEQYF
NA | TRBD2 | TRBJ2-1 | TRBV11-3 | TGTGCCAGCAGCTACAGGACTAGCGGGGGAGAGCAGTTCTTC | CASSYRTSGGEQFF
NA | TRBD1 | TRBJ2-7 | TRBV30 | TGTGCCTGGAAGGCGGGACAGGGGTACTACGAGCAGTACTTC | CAWKAGQGYYEQYF
NA | NA | TRBJ2-3 | TRBV3-1/TRBV3-2 | TGTGCCAGCACCCCGGGGGTTGGTACGCAGTATTTT | CASTPGVGTQYF
NA | NA | TRBJ2-2 | TRBV6-6 | TGTGCCAGCAGTTACGCAGGGATCCAAACCGGGGAGCTGTTTTTT | CASSYAGIQTGELFF
NA | NA | TRBJ1-2 | TRBV6-5 | TGTGCCAGCAGGGACACAGGGTACTATGGCTACACCTTC | CASRDTGYYGYTF
NA | NA | TRBJ1-5 | TRBV3-1/TRBV3-2 | TGTGCCAGCAGCCAAGGCCGACAGCCACTCGGGCAGCCCCAGCATTTT | CASSQGRQPLGQPQHF
NA | TRBD1 | TRBJ2-2 | TRBV7-6 | TGTGCCAGCAGCACCGACAGGGTAGAGGCCGGGGAGCTGTTTTTT | CASSTDRVEAGELFF
NA | NA | TRBJ1-1 | TRBV18 | TGTGCCAGCTCTCGGACAGAGAACACTGAAGCTTTCTTT | CASSRTENTEAFF
NA | NA | TRBJ2-3 | TRBV20-1 | TGCAGTGGAGGGGGGGTTGATACGCAGTATTTT | CSGGGVDTQYF
NA | NA | TRBJ2-6 | TRBV4-2 | TGTGCCAGCAGCCAAGCAGTTTTTGGGGCCAACGTCCTGACTTTC | CASSQAVFGANVLTF
few | TRBD1 | TRBJ1-4 | TRBV7-2 | TGTGCCAGCAGCCTAGGAGGGACAGGGGGTGAAAAACTGTTTTTT | CASSLGGTGGEKLFF
once | TRBD1 | TRBJ1-2 | TRBV5-8 | TGTGCCAGCAGCTTGCTCCCGACAGGGTCTAACTATGGCTACACCTTC | CASSLLPTGSNYGYTF